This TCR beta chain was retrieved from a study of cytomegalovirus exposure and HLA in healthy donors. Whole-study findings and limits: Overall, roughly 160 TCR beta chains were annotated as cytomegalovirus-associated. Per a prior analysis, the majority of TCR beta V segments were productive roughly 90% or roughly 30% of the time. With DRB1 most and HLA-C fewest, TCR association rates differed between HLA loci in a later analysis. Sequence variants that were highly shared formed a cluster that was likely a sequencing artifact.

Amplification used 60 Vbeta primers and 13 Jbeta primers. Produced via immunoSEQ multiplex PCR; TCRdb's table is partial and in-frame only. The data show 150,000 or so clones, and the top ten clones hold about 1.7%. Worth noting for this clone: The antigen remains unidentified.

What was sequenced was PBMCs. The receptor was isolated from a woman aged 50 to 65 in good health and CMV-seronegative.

Here the CDR3 reads CASGLEGYTGELFF. The CDR3 DNA is TGTGCTAGTGGTTTAGAGGGCTACACCGGGGAGCTGTTTTTT. V is TRBV12-5 and J is TRBJ2-2; TRBD2 might be the D (5 bases). The germline V gene encodes CDR1 LGHNT and CDR2 FRNRAP. Trimming took 3 bases from V and 3 from J, leaving 8 bases between them. This CDR3 spans 14 amino acids.